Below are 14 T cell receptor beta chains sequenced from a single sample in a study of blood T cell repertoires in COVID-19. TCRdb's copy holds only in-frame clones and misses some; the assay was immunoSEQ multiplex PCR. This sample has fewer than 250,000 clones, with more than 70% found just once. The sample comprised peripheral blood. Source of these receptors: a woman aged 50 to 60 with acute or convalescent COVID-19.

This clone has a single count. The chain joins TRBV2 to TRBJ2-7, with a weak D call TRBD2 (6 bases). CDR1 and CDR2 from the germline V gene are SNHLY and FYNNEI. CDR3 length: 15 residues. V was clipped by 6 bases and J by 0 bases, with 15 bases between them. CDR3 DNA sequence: TGTGCCAGCAGCCCCCGGGACTGGAACTCCTACGAGCAGTACTTC. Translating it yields CASSPRDWNSYEQYF.

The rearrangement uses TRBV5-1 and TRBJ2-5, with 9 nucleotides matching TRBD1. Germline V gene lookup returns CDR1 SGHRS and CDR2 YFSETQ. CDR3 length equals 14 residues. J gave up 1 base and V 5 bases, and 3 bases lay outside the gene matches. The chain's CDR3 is CASREDRGQETQYF. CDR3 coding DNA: TGCGCCAGCAGAGAGGACAGGGGCCAAGAGACCCAGTACTTC.

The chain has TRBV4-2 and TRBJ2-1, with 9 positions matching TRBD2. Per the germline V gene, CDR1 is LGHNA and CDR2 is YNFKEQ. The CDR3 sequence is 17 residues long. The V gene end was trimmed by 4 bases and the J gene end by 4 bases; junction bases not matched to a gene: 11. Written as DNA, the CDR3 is TGTGCCAGCAGCCCCGAAGCGGCGGGAGGGCTATACAATGAGCAGTTCTTC. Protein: CASSPEAAGGLYNEQFF.

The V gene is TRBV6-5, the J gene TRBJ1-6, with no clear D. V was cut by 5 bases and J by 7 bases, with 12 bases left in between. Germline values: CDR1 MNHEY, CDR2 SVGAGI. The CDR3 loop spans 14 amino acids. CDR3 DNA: TGTGCCAGCAGTCCCCGAGGGTTGAATTCACCCCTCCACTTT. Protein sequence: CASSPRGLNSPLHF.

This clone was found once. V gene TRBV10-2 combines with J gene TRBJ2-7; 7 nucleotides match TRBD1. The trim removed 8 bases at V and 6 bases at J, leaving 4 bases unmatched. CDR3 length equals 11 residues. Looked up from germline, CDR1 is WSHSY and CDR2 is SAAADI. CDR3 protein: CASGSGGEQYF. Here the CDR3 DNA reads TGCGCCAGCGGGTCAGGGGGCGAGCAGTACTTC.

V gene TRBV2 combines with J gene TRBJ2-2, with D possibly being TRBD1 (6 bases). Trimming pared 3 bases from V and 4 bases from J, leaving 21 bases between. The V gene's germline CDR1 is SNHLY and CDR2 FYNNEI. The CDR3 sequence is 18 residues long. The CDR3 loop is CASSDRGVGGTSTGELFF. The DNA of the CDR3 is TGTGCCAGCAGTGATCGGGGTGTAGGGGGTACGAGCACCGGGGAGCTGTTTTTT.

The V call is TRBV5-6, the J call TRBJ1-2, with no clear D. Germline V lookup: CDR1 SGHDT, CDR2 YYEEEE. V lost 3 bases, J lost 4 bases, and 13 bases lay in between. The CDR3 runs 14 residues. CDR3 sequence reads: CASSSVAQPYGYTF. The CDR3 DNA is TGTGCCAGCAGCTCAGTAGCCCAACCCTATGGCTACACCTTC.

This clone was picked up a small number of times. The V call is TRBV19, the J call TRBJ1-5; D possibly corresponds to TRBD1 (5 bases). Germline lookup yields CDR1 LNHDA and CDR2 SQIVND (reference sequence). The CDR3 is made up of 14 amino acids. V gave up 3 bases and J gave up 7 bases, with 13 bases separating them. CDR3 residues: CASSIAGTRQPQHF. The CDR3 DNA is TGTGCCAGTAGTATTGCGGGGACCAGACAGCCCCAGCATTTT.

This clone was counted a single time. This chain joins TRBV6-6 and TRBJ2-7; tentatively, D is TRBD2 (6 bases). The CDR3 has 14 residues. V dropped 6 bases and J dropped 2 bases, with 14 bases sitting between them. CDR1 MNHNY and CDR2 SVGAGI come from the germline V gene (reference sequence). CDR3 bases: TGTGCCAGCAGCCAACGACTAGGGACCTACGAGCAGTACTTC. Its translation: CASSQRLGTYEQYF.

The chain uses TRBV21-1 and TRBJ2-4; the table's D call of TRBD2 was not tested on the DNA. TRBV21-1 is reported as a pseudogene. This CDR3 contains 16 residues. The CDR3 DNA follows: TGTGCCAGCAGCAAAGTTGTAAAGCGGGAGGGAAACATTCAGTACTTC. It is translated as CASSKVVKREGNIQYF.

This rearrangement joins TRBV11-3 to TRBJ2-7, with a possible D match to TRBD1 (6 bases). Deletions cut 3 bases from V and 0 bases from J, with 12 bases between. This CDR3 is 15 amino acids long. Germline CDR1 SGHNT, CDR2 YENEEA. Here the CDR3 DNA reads TGTGCCAGCAGCTTGAAAACAGGGCGCTCCTACGAGCAGTACTTC. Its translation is CASSLKTGRSYEQYF.

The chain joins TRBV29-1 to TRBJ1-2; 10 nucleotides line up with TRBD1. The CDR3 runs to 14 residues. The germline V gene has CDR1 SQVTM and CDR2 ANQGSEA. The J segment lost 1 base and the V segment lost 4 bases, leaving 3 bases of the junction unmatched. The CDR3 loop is CSVGQGAFNYGYTF. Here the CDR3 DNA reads TGCAGCGTTGGACAGGGGGCCTTTAACTATGGCTACACCTTC.

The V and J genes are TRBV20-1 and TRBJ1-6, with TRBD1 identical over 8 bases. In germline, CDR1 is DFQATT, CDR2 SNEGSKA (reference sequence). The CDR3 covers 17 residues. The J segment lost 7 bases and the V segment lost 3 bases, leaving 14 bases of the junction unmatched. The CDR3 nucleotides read TGCAGTGCTAGTCCCGGACAGGGCCGCGAACCCAATTCACCCCTCCACTTT. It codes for CSASPGQGREPNSPLHF.

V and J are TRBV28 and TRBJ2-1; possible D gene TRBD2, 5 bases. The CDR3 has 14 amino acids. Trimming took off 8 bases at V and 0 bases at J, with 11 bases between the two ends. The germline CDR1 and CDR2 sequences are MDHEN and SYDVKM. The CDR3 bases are TGTGCCAGCCGACTAAGCCGCTCCTACAATGAGCAGTTCTTC. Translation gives CASRLSRSYNEQFF.